Reported below is one T cell receptor (beta chain). No antigen is known for it. The sample belongs to a study of cytomegalovirus exposure and HLA in healthy donors. In the PCR, 60 Vbeta and 13 Jbeta primers were used. The table came from immunoSEQ multiplex PCR; TCRdb's copy has only in-frame clones and leaves some out. Of about 220,000 clones listed, about 77% are singletons. The germline gives CDR1 SGHRS, CDR2 YFSETQ. The CDR3 spans 16 residues. The J segment lost 4 bases and the V segment lost 0 bases, leaving 7 bases of the junction unmatched. Overall study results and limits: A few CMV-associated chains proved CMV antigen-specific in vitro.

This chain joins TRBV5-1 and TRBJ2-1; 7 nucleotides line up with TRBD2. Sequenced input: PBMCs. The source of this sequence is a woman aged 30 to 39 in good health and CMV-seronegative. The CDR3 sequence is CASSLERDYPYNEQFF. The CDR3 DNA reads TGCGCCAGCAGCTTGGAGCGGGACTACCCTTACAATGAGCAGTTCTTC.